This note documents a single TCR beta chain sequence. Its antigen is not known. The CDR3 extends over 12 amino acids. V lost 6 bases, J lost 7 bases, and 15 bases lay in between. Germline V gives CDR1 DFQATT, CDR2 SNEGSKA (reference sequence). The sample originates from a study of T-cell reconstitution after alpha-beta-depleted transplantation in children. Broader study findings: Reportedly, roughly two months post-transplant, alpha-beta T cells arose from several hundred expanded graft clones.

Using unique molecular identifiers, the investigators prepared the TCRbeta library. TCRdb reanalysed the PCR reads using MiXCR and keeps one entry per CDR3 protein. This table has more than 400,000 distinct CDR3 sequences, about 45% appearing once. This sample comprised PBMCs, obtained before TCRalphabeta/CD19-depleted stem cell transplant. The source of this sequence is a girl aged 2 to 10 with aplastic anemia, due to receive a stem cell transplant. V usage is TRBV20-1 and J usage is TRBJ2-5, with D perhaps matching TRBD1 or TRBD2 (5 bases each). The CDR3 here is CSAWGRSPTQYF. DNA of the CDR3: TGCAGTGCGTGGGGACGGTCCCCGACCCAGTACTTC.